Here is one T cell receptor (beta chain) with its context. Its antigen is still unknown. No base-level quality is on record; no much larger clone is a single base apart. The sample is drawn from a study of T cell changes during pregnancy in multiple sclerosis (dated by TCRdb to the late 2010s). Some background on the complete study: The study examined how the T cell repertoire changed over the course of pregnancy in women with multiple sclerosis.

Library creation used the immunoSEQ multiplex PCR assay. The table was pulled from immuneACCESS by TCRdb, which kept in-frame rearrangements only. Such tables lose some clones; where checked, under half of the loss comes from unresolved V genes, and the rest has no known cause. The sample table shows some 99,000 clones, and about 91% are seen once. About 2% of the sample is taken by the ten largest. From V the trimming removes 5 bases and from J it removes 1 base, while the gene matches leave 16 bases of the junction unaccounted for. The CDR3 starts with the cysteine, ends with the phenylalanine, and has 18 residues. The kept DNA is CDR3 alone, 54 bases in frame from the first base. From the germline V gene, CDR1 is SGHVS and CDR2 is FNYEAQ.

This clonotype was sampled from a female donor in good health, enrolled as a control in a pregnancy study. Material: peripheral blood, obtained after pregnancy. This chain is built from TRBV7-6 and TRBJ2-5, with TRBD2 identical over 7 junction bases. The CDR3 amino acid sequence is: CASSQTPLAAVGQETQYF. The DNA reads TGTGCCAGCAGCCAGACCCCTCTAGCGGCGGTGGGCCAAGAGACCCAGTACTTC.